The clone carrying this TCR beta chain has ten or more counts. TCRdb reanalysed the PCR reads using MiXCR and keeps one entry per CDR3 protein. In the table there are some 18,000 distinct CDR3 sequences, roughly 41% of which are singletons. The data stem from a study of tumor-infiltrating lymphocytes in oesophageal squamous cell carcinoma. Germline loops: CDR1 MNHEY, CDR2 SMNVEV (reference sequence). The CDR3 sequence is 15 residues long. Trimming took 5 bases from V and 0 from J, leaving 11 bases between them. The chain carries TRBV27 and TRBJ2-1, with D unresolved. What was sequenced was normal esophageal tissue next to the tumor. The receptor comes from a male donor with esophageal squamous cell carcinoma. CDR3 sequence (DNA): TGTGCCAGCAGTCCCCGGGCAGACTCCTACAATGAGCAGTTCTTC. Translated, it gives CASSPRADSYNEQFF.